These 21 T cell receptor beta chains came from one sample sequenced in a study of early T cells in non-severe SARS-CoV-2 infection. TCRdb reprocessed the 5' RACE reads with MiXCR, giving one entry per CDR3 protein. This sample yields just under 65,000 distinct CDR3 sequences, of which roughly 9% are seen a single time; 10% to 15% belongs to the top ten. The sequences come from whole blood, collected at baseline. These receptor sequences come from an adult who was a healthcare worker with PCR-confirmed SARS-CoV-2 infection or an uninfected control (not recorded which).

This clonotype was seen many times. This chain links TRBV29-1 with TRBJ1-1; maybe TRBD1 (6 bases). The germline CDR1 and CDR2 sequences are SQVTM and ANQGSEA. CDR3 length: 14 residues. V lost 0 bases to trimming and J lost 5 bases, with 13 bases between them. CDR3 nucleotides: TGCAGCGTTGAAGAGTTGCAGGGGATTACTGAAGCTTTCTTT. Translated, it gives CSVEELQGITEAFF.

CDR3 protein: CASSPALPEAFF. Here the CDR3 DNA reads TGTGCCAGCAGTCCCGCGCTTCCTGAAGCTTTCTTT. The gene calls are TRBV12-3 or TRBV12-4 and TRBJ1-1; D is unclear. The CDR3 covers 12 residues. Trimming cost V 5 bases and J 6 bases, with 10 bases left between them.

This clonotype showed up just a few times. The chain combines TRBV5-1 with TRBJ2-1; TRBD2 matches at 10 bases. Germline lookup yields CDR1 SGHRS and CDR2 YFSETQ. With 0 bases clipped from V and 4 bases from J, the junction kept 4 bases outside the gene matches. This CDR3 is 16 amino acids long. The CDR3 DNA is TGCGCCAGCAGCTTGGGCGTACTAGCGGGGTACAATGAGCAGTTCTTC. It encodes CASSLGVLAGYNEQFF.

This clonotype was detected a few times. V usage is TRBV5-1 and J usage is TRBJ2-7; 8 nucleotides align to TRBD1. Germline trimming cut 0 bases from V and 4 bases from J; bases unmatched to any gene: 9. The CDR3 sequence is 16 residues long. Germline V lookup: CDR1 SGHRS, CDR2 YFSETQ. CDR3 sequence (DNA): TGCGCCAGCAGCTTGGAGCCAGGGGGCGAAGGGTACGAGCAGTACTTC. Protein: CASSLEPGGEGYEQYF. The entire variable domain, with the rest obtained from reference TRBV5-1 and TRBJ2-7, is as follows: KAGVTQTPRYLIKTRGQQVTLSCSPISGHRSVSWYQQTPGQGLQFLFEYFSETQRNKGNFPGRFSGRQFSNSRSEMNVSTLELGDSALYLCASSLEPGGEGYEQYFGPGTRLTVT.

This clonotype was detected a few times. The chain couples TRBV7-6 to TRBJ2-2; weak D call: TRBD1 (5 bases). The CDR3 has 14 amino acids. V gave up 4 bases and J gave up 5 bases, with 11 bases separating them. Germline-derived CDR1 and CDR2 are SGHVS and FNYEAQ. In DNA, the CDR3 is TGTGCCAGCAGCTCCAACACAGGAACCGGGGAGCTGTTTTTT. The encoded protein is CASSSNTGTGELFF.

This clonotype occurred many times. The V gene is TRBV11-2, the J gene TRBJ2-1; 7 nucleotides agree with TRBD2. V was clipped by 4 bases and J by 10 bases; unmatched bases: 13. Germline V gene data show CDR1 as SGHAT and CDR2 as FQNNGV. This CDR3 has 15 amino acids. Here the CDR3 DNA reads TGTGCCAGCAGCTCCTACGGTGGGAGGGAATACGAGCAGTTCTTC. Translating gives CASSSYGGREYEQFF.

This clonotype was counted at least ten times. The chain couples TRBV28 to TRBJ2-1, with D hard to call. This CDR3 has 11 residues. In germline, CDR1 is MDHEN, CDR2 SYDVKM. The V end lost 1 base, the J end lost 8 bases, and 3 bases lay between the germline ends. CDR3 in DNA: TGTGCCAGCAGTTTATCCCATGAGCAGTTCTTC. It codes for CASSLSHEQFF. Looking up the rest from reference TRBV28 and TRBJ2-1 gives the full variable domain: DVKVTQSSRYLVKRTGEKVFLECVQDMDHENMFWYRQDPGLGLRLIYFSYDVKMKEKGDIPEGYSVSREKKERFSLILESASTNQTSMYLCASSLSHEQFFGPGTRLTVL.

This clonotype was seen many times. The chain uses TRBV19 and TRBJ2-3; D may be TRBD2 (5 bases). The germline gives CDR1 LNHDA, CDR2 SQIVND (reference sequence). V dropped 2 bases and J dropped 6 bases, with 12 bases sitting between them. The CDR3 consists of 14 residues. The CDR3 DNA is TGTGCCAGTAGTATAAGTGGCGGGCGCGATACGCAGTATTTT. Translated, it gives CASSISGGRDTQYF.

In nucleotides, the CDR3 is TGTGCCACCTCCAGAACTGGGGATGAGCAGTTCTTC. This codes for CATSRTGDEQFF. The chain combines TRBV24-1 with TRBJ2-1; no reliable D call. V dropped 9 bases and J dropped 8 bases, with 13 bases sitting between them. CDR3 length: 12 amino acids. Germline V gene lookup returns CDR1 KGHDR and CDR2 SFDVKD.

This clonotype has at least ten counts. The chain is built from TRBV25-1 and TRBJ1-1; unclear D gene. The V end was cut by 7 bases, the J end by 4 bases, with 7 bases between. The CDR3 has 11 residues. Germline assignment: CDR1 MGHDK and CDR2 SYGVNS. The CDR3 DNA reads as TGTGCCAGCATATGGGGCACTGAAGCTTTCTTT. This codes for CASIWGTEAFF.

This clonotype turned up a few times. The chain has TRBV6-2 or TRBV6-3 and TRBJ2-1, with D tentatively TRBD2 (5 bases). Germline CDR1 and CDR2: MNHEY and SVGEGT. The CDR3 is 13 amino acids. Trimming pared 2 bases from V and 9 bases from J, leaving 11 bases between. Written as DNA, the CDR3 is TGTGCCAGCAGTTACCTAGCTTTCGGTGAGCAGTTCTTC. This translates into CASSYLAFGEQFF.

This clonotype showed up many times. Written as DNA, the CDR3 is TGTGCCAGCAGTTACCTCGACCTGTACGAGCAGTACTTC. It translates to CASSYLDLYEQYF. The chain joins TRBV6-2 or TRBV6-3 to TRBJ2-7; D is uncertain. Germline V gene sequence: CDR1 MNHEY, CDR2 SVGEGT. The CDR3 has 13 amino acids. V was trimmed by 2 bases and J by 4 bases, leaving 9 bases between them.

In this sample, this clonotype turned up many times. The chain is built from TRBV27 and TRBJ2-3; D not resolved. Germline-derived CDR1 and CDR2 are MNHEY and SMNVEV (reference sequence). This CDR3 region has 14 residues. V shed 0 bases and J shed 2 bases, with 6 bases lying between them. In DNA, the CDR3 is TGTGCCAGCAGTTTATCGGGGAACACAGATACGCAGTATTTT. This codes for CASSLSGNTDTQYF.

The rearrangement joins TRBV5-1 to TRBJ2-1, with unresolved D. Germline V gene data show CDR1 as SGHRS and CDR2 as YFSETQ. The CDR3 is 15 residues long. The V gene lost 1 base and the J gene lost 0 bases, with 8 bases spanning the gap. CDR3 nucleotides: TGCGCCAGCAGCTTGTTAACTTTCTCCTACAATGAGCAGTTCTTC. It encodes CASSLLTFSYNEQFF.

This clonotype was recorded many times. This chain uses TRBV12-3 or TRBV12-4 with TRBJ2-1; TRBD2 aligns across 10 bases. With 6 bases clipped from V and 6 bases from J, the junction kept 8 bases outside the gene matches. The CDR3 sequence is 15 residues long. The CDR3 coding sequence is TGTGCCAGCAGACCTACTAGCGGGATAGTCAATGAGCAGTTCTTC. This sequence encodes CASRPTSGIVNEQFF.

CDR3 protein: CASSSGLAGGSDTQYF. CDR3 nucleotides: TGTGCCAGCAGCTCGGGACTAGCGGGAGGTTCAGATACGCAGTATTTT. This sequence joins TRBV5-4 and TRBJ2-3; 15 bases are a match to TRBD2. The CDR3 runs to 16 residues. V was clipped by 3 bases and J by 4 bases; unmatched bases: 3. CDR1 and CDR2 from the germline V gene are SGHNT and YYREEE (reference sequence).

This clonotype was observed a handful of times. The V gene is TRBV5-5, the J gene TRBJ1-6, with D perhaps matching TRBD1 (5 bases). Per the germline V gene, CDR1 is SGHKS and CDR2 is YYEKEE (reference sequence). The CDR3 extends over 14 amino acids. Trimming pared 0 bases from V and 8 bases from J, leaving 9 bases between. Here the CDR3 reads CASSLVGDDSPLHF. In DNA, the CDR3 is TGTGCCAGCAGCTTGGTAGGGGATGATTCACCCCTCCACTTT.

CDR3 region: CASSSPGLTAETQYF. As DNA, the CDR3 is TGTGCCAGCAGCAGTCCGGGACTAACCGCGGAGACCCAGTACTTC. This chain links TRBV9 with TRBJ2-5; 7 nucleotides line up with TRBD2. Germline CDR1 is SGDLS and CDR2 is YYNGEE. V shed 4 bases and J 5 bases; nucleotides not matched to a gene: 11. There are 15 residues in the CDR3.

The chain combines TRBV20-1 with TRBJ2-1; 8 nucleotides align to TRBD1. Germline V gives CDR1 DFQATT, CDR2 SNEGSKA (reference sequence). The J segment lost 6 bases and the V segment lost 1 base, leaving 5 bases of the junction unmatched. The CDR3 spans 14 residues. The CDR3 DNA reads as TGCAGTGCTAGAGGGCAGGGGGCGCCCAATGAGCAGTTCTTC. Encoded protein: CSARGQGAPNEQFF.

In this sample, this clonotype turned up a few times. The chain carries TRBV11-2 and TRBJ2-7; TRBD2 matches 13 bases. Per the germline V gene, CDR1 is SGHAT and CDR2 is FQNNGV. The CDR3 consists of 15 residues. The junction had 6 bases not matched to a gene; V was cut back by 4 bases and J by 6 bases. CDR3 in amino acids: CASSSGLAGVGEQYF. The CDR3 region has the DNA TGTGCCAGCAGCTCTGGACTAGCGGGAGTGGGCGAGCAGTACTTC.

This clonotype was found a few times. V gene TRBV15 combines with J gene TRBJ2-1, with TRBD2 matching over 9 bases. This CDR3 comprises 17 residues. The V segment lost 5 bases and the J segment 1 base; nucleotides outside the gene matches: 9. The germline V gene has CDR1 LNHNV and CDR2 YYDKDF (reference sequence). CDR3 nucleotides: TGTGCCACCAGCGGGGGACTCAGCGGGAGGTCCTACAATGAGCAGTTCTTC. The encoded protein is CATSGGLSGRSYNEQFF.